This TCR beta chain appears in the sequencing data of a study of blood T cell repertoires in COVID-19. Study at large: The United States, Italy and Spain supplied acute and convalescent COVID-19 samples. Sources were T cells, B-cell-depleted T cells, or PBMCs; the material itself was cDNA or gDNA.

Original data processing: The assay estimated nucleated cells by amplifying reference gene primers. Libraries were prepared by immunoSEQ multiplex PCR; TCRdb keeps only in-frame clonotypes and omits some of them. The D gene and trimming were derived from the DNA, and the V and J assignments and clone size from that table. The repertoire holds more than 95,000 clones, with around 90% as singletons. This clone showed up just a few times. The sequenced material came from peripheral blood. The receptor's source is a man over 45 in a cohort sampled during active COVID-19.

Here the CDR3 reads CASSPITGEKLFF. The CDR3 nucleotides are TGTGCCAGCTCACCGATCACAGGGGAAAAACTGTTTTTT. The V call is TRBV18, the J call TRBJ1-4, with a weak D call TRBD1 (6 bases). There are 13 residues in the CDR3. Trimming cost V 3 bases and J 8 bases, with 10 bases left between them. In germline, CDR1 is KGHSH, CDR2 LQKENI.